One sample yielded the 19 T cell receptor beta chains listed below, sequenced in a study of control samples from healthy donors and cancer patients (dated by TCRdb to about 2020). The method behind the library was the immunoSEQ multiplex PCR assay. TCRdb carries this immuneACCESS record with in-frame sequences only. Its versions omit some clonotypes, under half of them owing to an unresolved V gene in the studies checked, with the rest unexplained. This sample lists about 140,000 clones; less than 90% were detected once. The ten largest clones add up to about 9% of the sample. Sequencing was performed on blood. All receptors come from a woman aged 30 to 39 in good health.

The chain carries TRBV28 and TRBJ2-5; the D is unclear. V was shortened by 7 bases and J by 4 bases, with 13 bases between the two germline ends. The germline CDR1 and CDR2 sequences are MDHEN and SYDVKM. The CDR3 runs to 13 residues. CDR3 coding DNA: TGTGCCAGCATTCATGGACCGGCAGAGACCCAGTACTTC. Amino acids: CASIHGPAETQYF.

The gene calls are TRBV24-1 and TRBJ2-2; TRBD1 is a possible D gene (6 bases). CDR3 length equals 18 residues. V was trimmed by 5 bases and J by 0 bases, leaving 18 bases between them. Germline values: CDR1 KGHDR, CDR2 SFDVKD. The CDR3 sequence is CATSARGGSFANTGELFF. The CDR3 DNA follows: TGTGCCACCAGTGCACGAGGGGGATCGTTCGCGAACACCGGGGAGCTGTTTTTT.

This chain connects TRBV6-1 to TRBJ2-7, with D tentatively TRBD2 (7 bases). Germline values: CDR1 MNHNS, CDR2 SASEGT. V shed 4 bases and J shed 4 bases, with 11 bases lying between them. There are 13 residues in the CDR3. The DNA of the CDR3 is TGTGCCAGCAGTGCGGGGGGCGGATACGAGCAGTACTTC. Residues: CASSAGGGYEQYF.

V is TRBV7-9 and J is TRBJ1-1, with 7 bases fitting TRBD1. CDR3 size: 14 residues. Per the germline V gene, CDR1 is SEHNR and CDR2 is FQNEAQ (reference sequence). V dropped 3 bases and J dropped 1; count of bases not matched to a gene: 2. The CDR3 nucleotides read TGTGCCAGCAGCTTTGGACAGGAGAACACTGAAGCTTTCTTT. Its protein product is CASSFGQENTEAFF.

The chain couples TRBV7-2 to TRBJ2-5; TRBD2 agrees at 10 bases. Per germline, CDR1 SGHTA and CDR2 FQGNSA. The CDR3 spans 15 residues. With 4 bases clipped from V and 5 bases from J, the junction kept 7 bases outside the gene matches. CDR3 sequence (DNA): TGTGCCAGCAGCTCGTCTAGCGGGAGACGGGAGACCCAGTACTTC. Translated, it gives CASSSSSGRRETQYF. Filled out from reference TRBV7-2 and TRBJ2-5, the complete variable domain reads GAGVSQSPSNKVTEKGKDVELRCDPISGHTALYWYRQSLGQGLEFLIYFQGNSAPDKSGLPSDRFSAERTGGSVSTLTIQRTQQEDSAVYLCASSSSSGRRETQYFGPGTRLLVL.

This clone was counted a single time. This CDR3 reads CATSDPDRGENGYTF. The CDR3, as DNA: TGTGCCACCAGTGATCCGGACAGGGGGGAGAATGGCTACACCTTC. The chain carries TRBV24-1 and TRBJ1-2; 10 positions match TRBD1. Germline V gene lookup returns CDR1 KGHDR and CDR2 SFDVKD. The V gene end was trimmed by 3 bases and the J gene end by 6 bases; junction bases not matched to a gene: 6. This CDR3 spans 15 amino acids.

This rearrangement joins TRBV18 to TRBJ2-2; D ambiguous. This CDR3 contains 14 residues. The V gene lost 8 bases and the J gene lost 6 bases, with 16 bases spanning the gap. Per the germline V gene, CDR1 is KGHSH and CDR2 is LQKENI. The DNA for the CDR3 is TGTGCCAGCGAATCATCTGGACGTTCCGGGGAGCTGTTTTTT. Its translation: CASESSGRSGELFF.

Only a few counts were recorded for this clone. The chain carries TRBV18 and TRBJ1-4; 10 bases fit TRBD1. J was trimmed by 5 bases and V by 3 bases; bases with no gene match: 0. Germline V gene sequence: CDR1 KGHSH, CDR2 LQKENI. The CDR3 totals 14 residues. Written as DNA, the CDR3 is TGTGCCAGCTCACCGGGACAGGGGAATGAAAAACTGTTTTTT. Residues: CASSPGQGNEKLFF.

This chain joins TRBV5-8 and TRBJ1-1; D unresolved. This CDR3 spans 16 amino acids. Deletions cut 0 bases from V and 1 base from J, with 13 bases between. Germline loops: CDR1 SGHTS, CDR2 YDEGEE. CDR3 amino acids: CASSLAGFSANTEAFF. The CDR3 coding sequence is TGTGCCAGCAGCTTGGCCGGTTTTTCGGCGAACACTGAAGCTTTCTTT. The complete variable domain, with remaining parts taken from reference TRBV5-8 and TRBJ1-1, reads EAGVTQSPTHLIKTRGQQATLRCSPISGHTSVYWYQQALGLGLQFLLWYDEGEERNRGNFPPRFSGRQFPNYSSELNVNALELEDSALYLCASSLAGFSANTEAFFGQGTRLTVV.

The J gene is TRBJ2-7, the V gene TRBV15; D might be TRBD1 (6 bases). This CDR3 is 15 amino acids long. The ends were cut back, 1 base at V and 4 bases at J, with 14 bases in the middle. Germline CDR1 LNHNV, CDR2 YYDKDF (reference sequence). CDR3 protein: CATSRVPDSEYEQYF. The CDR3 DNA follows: TGTGCCACCAGCAGAGTCCCGGACAGCGAGTACGAGCAGTACTTC.

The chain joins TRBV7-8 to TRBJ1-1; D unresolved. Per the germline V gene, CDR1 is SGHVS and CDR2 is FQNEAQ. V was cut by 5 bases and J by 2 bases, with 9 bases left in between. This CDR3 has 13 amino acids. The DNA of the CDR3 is TGTGCCAGCAGCCTTATCGGCAACACTGAAGCTTTCTTT. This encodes CASSLIGNTEAFF.

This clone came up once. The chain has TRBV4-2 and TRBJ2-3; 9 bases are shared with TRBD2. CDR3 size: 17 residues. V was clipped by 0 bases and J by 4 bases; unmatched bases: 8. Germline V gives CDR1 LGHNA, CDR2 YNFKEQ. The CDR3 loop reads CASSQEGSGSEADTQYF. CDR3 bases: TGTGCCAGCAGCCAAGAGGGTAGCGGGAGTGAGGCAGATACGCAGTATTTT.

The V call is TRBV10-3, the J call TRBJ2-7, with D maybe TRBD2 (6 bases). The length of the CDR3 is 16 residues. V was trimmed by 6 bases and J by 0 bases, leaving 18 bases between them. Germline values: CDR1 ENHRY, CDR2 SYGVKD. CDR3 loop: CAISGWGDQSSYEQYF. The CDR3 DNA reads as TGTGCCATCAGCGGGTGGGGGGACCAAAGCTCCTACGAGCAGTACTTC.

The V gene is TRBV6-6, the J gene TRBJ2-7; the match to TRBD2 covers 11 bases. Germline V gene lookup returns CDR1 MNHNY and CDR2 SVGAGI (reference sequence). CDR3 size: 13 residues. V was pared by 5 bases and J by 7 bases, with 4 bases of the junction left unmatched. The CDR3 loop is CASSTSGRWEQYF. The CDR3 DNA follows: TGTGCCAGCAGTACTAGCGGGAGATGGGAGCAGTACTTC.

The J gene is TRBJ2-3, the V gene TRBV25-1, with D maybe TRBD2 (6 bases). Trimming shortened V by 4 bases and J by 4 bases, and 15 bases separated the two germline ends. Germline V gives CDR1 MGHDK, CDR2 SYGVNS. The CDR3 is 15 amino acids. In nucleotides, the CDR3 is TGTGCCAGCAGTGCTTGGCGTGGAGGGGCAGATACGCAGTATTTT. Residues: CASSAWRGGADTQYF.

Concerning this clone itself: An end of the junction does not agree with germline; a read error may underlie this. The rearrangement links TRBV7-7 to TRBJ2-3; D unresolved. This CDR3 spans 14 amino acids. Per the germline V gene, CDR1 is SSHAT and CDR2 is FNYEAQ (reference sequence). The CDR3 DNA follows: TGTGCTAGCAGCTTGACCGGCGGCACAGATACGCAGTATTTT. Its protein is CASSLTGGTDTQYF.

CDR3 nucleotides: TGTGCCAGCAGCTTGGAGAACAGGGGGTGGTCACCCCTCCACTTT. Translation: CASSLENRGWSPLHF. The chain links TRBV5-6 to TRBJ1-6, with 8 bases identical to TRBD1. V lost 0 bases, J lost 10 bases, and 6 bases stayed unmatched. Germline V gene data show CDR1 as SGHDT and CDR2 as YYEEEE. The CDR3 contains 15 residues.

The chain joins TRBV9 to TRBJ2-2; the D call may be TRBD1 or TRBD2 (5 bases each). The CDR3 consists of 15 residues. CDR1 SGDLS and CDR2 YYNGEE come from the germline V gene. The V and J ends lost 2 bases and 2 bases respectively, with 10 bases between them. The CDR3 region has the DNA TGTGCCAGCAGCGTTCAGGGAGAAAACACCGGGGAGCTGTTTTTT. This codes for CASSVQGENTGELFF.

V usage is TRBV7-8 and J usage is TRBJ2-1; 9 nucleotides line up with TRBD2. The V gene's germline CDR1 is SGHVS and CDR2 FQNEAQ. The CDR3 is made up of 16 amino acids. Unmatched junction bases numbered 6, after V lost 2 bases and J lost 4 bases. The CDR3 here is CASSLSAGGGYNEQFF. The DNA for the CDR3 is TGTGCCAGCAGCTTATCCGCGGGAGGGGGGTACAATGAGCAGTTCTTC.